This T cell receptor beta chain stems from a study of CD8 T cells in Susac syndrome. Study at large: There were 5 or 6 sequenced Susac syndrome patients with active disease and about eight in remission.

About this clonotype itself: Its antigen is not known.

After extraction with the RNeasy kit, about 0.5 to 1 ug of the RNA was reverse transcribed using random hexamers. Multiplex PCR with immunoSEQ amplified the TCR beta CDR3 across 54 Vbeta and 13 Jbeta. Using its own MiXCR run on the immunoSEQ multiplex PCR reads, TCRdb lists one record per CDR3 protein. This table holds fewer than 90,000 distinct CDR3 sequences, 85% to 95% found once. The CDR3 is made up of 15 amino acids. Germline V CDR1 and CDR2: SQVTM, ANQGSEA. V lost 0 bases and J lost 4; bases outside the gene matches: 2. Whole-study findings and limits: TCR sequencing and HLA analysis covered a relatively small number of individuals.

The clonotype was recovered from a human donor with Susac syndrome. Sample: CD8+ T cells from PBMCs. The J gene is TRBJ2-1, the V gene TRBV29-1, with 11 bases that match TRBD2. This CDR3 reads CSVEEGTSGYNEQFF. For the CDR3, the DNA is TGCAGCGTTGAAGAGGGGACTAGCGGTTACAATGAGCAGTTCTTC.